The rows below give T cell receptor gamma chains drawn from one sample of a study of in vitro expanded adult blood gammadelta T cells. TCRdb made new clone calls on the 5' RACE reads using CATT. This listing includes 50 to 65 gamma-chain clones. No antigen has been identified for these receptors. Sequencing was performed on gamma-delta T cells from peripheral blood expanded in culture, taken from an in vitro culture stimulated with HMBPP. The source of these receptors is an adult in good health. CDR3s include the opening cysteine and the closing phenylalanine or tryptophan. Clone size appears in some rows only: once, few, many, or a class for an expanded clone.

V	size	J	CDR3	DNA
TRGV10	hyperexpanded	TRGJP1	CAALITGWFKIF	TGTGCTGCGTTGATTACTGGTTGGTTCAAGATATTT
TRGV9	hyperexpanded	TRGJP	CALWEVRELGKKIKVF	TGTGCCTTGTGGGAGGTGCGCGAGTTGGGCAAAAAAATCAAGGTATTT
TRGV9	hyperexpanded	TRGJP	CALWAPQELGKKIKVF	TGTGCCTTGTGGGCCCCTCAAGAGTTGGGCAAAAAAATCAAGGTATTT
TRGV9	hyperexpanded	TRGJP	CALWEVKELGKKIKVF	TGTGCCTTGTGGGAGGTGAAGGAGTTGGGCAAAAAAATCAAGGTATTT
TRGV2	.	TRGJ1/TRGJ2	CATWEGGEELF	TGTGCCACCTGGGAGGGGGGGGAAGAACTCTTT
TRGV9	hyperexpanded	TRGJP	CALWEDAELGKKIKVF	TGTGCCTTGTGGGAGGACGCCGAGTTGGGCAAAAAAATCAAGGTATTT
TRGV10	hyperexpanded	TRGJ1/TRGJ2	CAAWDYPNYKKLF	TGTGCTGCGTGGGATTACCCCAACTATAAGAAACTCTTT
TRGV9	large	TRGJP	CALWEAQELGKKIKVF	TGTGCCTTGTGGGAGGCTCAAGAGTTGGGCAAAAAAATCAAGGTATTT
TRGV9	hyperexpanded	TRGJ1/TRGJ2	CALWEVPYKKLF	TGTGCCTTGTGGGAGGTGCCATATAAGAAACTCTTT
TRGV9	hyperexpanded	TRGJP	CALWEVHGLGKKIKVF	TGTGCCTTGTGGGAGGTGCATGGGTTGGGCAAAAAAATCAAGGTATTT
TRGV10	large	TRGJP2	CAAWEGSDWIKTF	TGTGCTGCGTGGGAAGGAAGTGATTGGATCAAGACGTTT
TRGV9	hyperexpanded	TRGJP	CALWEVRELGKKIKVF	TGTGCCTTGTGGGAGGTTAGAGAGTTGGGCAAAAAAATCAAGGTATTT
TRGV9	large	TRGJP	CALWEAWELGKKIKVF	TGTGCCTTGTGGGAAGCGTGGGAGTTGGGCAAAAAAATCAAGGTATTT
TRGV9	hyperexpanded	TRGJP	CALWEVQGELGKKIKVF	TGTGCCTTGTGGGAGGTGCAGGGCGAGTTGGGCAAAAAAATCAAGGTATTT